This passage covers 26 T cell receptor beta chains from one sample sequenced in a study of T-cell memory formation after mild COVID-19. TCRdb fed the 5' RACE reads into MiXCR, producing one record per CDR3 protein. The data contain roughly 200,000 distinct CDR3 sequences, about a sixth of them singletons. The sample comprised PBMCs or a T cell subset sorted from them (not recorded which). The source of these receptors is an adult woman who had mild COVID-19 (a few samples of this study predate the infection). Cell type and time point are not known.

Ten or more counts support this clonotype. The rearrangement uses TRBV3-1 and TRBJ1-1; 8 bases align to TRBD1. Germline lookup yields CDR1 LGHDT and CDR2 YNNKEL (reference sequence). The V and J ends lost 1 base and 3 bases, in that order; junction bases with no gene match: 4. The CDR3 has 15 residues. CDR3 nucleotides: TGTGCCAGCAGCCAAGCGAGGACAGGGTACACTGAAGCTTTCTTT. It yields the protein CASSQARTGYTEAFF.

This clonotype was counted only a few times. The rearrangement uses TRBV5-6 and TRBJ2-3; no definite D call. CDR1 and CDR2 (germline): SGHDT, YYEEEE. The CDR3 consists of 15 residues. Trimming shortened V by 1 base and J by 1 base, and 10 bases separated the two germline ends. The CDR3 here is CASSLSPYGTDTQYF. CDR3 bases: TGTGCCAGCAGCTTGTCCCCATATGGCACAGATACGCAGTATTTT. Looking up the rest from reference TRBV5-6 and TRBJ2-3 gives the full variable domain: DAGVTQSPTHLIKTRGQQVTLRCSPKSGHDTVSWYQQALGQGPQFIFQYYEEEERQRGNFPDRFSGHQFPNYSSELNVNALLLGDSALYLCASSLSPYGTDTQYFGPGTRLTVL.

Only a few counts were recorded for this clonotype. This chain links TRBV12-3 or TRBV12-4 with TRBJ1-1, with a possible D match to TRBD1 (5 bases). The CDR3 runs to 16 residues. The germline V and J ends were trimmed by 4 bases and 1 base, with 16 bases remaining between them. CDR3 sequence reads: CASSYNWGTSNTEAFF. The CDR3 region has the DNA TGTGCCAGCAGTTATAACTGGGGGACCTCGAACACTGAAGCTTTCTTT.

The CDR3 here is CASSSRAGEVTGELFF. In DNA, the CDR3 is TGTGCCAGCAGCTCGCGAGCGGGAGAGGTCACCGGGGAGCTGTTTTTT. The chain links TRBV4-2 to TRBJ2-2; 8 bases match TRBD2. Trimming removed 5 bases from V and 4 bases from J; junction bases left unmatched: 9. Germline assignment: CDR1 LGHNA and CDR2 YNFKEQ. The CDR3 extends over 16 amino acids.

CDR3 amino acids: CASSEQGNYGYTF. CDR3 sequence (DNA): TGTGCCAGCAGCGAACAGGGGAACTATGGCTACACCTTC. The chain links TRBV9 to TRBJ1-2, with 7 bases lining up with TRBD1. The CDR3 runs 13 residues. Unmatched junction bases numbered 1, after V lost 3 bases and J lost 2 bases. CDR1 is SGDLS, CDR2 YYNGEE, per germline.

The genes are TRBV5-6 and TRBJ1-5, with 7 bases identical to TRBD1. The V gene's germline CDR1 is SGHDT and CDR2 YYEEEE. The V and J ends lost 1 base and 0 bases, in that order; junction bases with no gene match: 4. The CDR3 has 16 residues. The CDR3 sequence is CASSLKTGNSNQPQHF. The CDR3 DNA reads TGTGCCAGCAGCTTGAAGACAGGGAATAGCAATCAGCCCCAGCATTTT.

This clonotype occurred once. A much larger clone differs by one base, so this may be a read error. The V gene is TRBV5-5, the J gene TRBJ1-2, with D tentatively TRBD1 (5 bases). The CDR3 is 15 amino acids. V lost 10 bases, J lost 3 bases, and 22 bases lay in between. Germline V gene lookup returns CDR1 SGHKS and CDR2 YYEKEE (reference sequence). The DNA of the CDR3 is TGTGCCGGCGCCGAAGGGGACTCTACGGACTATGGCTACACCTTC. This sequence encodes CAGAEGDSTDYGYTF. The variable domain in full, completed from reference TRBV5-5 and TRBJ1-2, reads DAGVTQSPTHLIKTRGQQVTLRCSPISGHKSVSWYQQVLGQGPQFIFQYYEKEERGRGNFPDRFSARQFPNYSSELNVNALLLGDSALYLCAGAEGDSTDYGYTFGSGTRLTVV.

This sequence joins TRBV28 and TRBJ1-5; no clear D gene. The CDR3 covers 11 residues. V was trimmed by 2 bases and J by 7 bases, leaving 3 bases between them. CDR1 is MDHEN, CDR2 SYDVKM, per germline. The CDR3: CASSLEQPQHF. Here the CDR3 DNA reads TGTGCCAGCAGTTTAGAACAGCCCCAGCATTTT.

V and J are TRBV19 and TRBJ1-5; D perhaps matches TRBD1 (5 bases). Germline lookup yields CDR1 LNHDA and CDR2 SQIVND (reference sequence). The CDR3 is 15 residues long. V lost 1 base and J lost 5, with 12 bases in between. The CDR3 nucleotides read TGTGCCAGTAGTATAGTAAGGGGTGGCTATCAGCCCCAGCATTTT. Protein product: CASSIVRGGYQPQHF.

This clonotype was detected only a few times. The rearrangement uses TRBV20-1 and TRBJ2-1, with 11 bases identical to TRBD2. From germline, CDR1 is DFQATT and CDR2 SNEGSKA (reference sequence). With 4 bases clipped from V and 4 bases from J, the junction kept 12 bases outside the gene matches. The CDR3 length is 17 residues. The CDR3 sequence is CSATRGLAGGRYNEQFF. The CDR3 region has the DNA TGCAGTGCTACCCGGGGGCTAGCGGGAGGAAGGTACAATGAGCAGTTCTTC.

This chain links TRBV7-2 with TRBJ2-2, with a possible D match to TRBD2 (5 bases). Germline CDR1 is SGHTA and CDR2 is FQGNSA. V shed 2 bases and J shed 6 bases, with 10 bases lying between them. This CDR3 is built from 14 residues. CDR3 region: CASSLWEFPGELFF. DNA of the CDR3: TGTGCCAGCAGCTTATGGGAGTTCCCCGGGGAGCTGTTTTTT.

The genes are TRBV7-2 and TRBJ1-3, with D uncertain. Germline V lookup: CDR1 SGHTA, CDR2 FQGNSA. V was pared by 5 bases and J by 2 bases, with 7 bases between. The CDR3 is 13 amino acids. CDR3: CASSPNAGNTIYF. The DNA of the CDR3 is TGTGCCAGCAGCCCTAACGCTGGAAACACCATATATTTT.

The chain couples TRBV20-1 to TRBJ1-6; no clear D. V was trimmed by 2 bases and J by 6 bases, leaving 8 bases between them. CDR1 and CDR2 (germline): DFQATT, SNEGSKA (reference sequence). CDR3 length equals 13 residues. CDR3 sequence: CSARPKTNSPLHF. The CDR3, as DNA: TGCAGTGCTAGACCCAAGACTAATTCACCCCTCCACTTT.

This clonotype was seen only a few times. This chain connects TRBV4-3 to TRBJ2-1; D assignment may be TRBD1 or TRBD2 (5 bases each). Germline V lookup: CDR1 LGHNA, CDR2 YSLEER. This CDR3 region has 16 residues. The V end was cut by 0 bases, the J end by 4 bases, with 13 bases between. CDR3 nucleotides: TGCGCCAGCAGCCAAGACCTCGGGACGTTATACAATGAGCAGTTCTTC. It codes for CASSQDLGTLYNEQFF.

This clonotype was counted a few times. The genes are TRBV12-3 or TRBV12-4 and TRBJ2-2; D remains unclear. V was cut by 3 bases and J by 3 bases, with 5 bases left in between. CDR3 length: 13 amino acids. Written as DNA, the CDR3 is TGTGCCAGCAGTTTCGCCCACACCGGGGAGCTGTTTTTT. Translation: CASSFAHTGELFF.

This clonotype was detected ten times or more. The chain couples TRBV13 to TRBJ2-1, with TRBD2 identical over 11 bases. J was trimmed by 0 bases and V by 4 bases; bases with no gene match: 14. The CDR3 is made up of 20 amino acids. CDR1 is PRHDT, CDR2 FYEKMQ, per germline (reference sequence). The CDR3 region is CASSSLAGAGDQSSYNEQFF. The DNA for the CDR3 is TGTGCCAGCAGCTCACTAGCGGGAGCAGGGGATCAGAGCTCCTACAATGAGCAGTTCTTC.

The V and J genes are TRBV5-1 and TRBJ2-5, with D perhaps matching TRBD1 or TRBD2 (6 bases each). Germline CDR1 and CDR2: SGHRS and YFSETQ. The CDR3 runs 14 residues. The germline V and J ends were trimmed by 7 bases and 4 bases, with 17 bases remaining between them. In nucleotides, the CDR3 is TGCGCCAGCGGGCCAGGAGGGGGGTTAGAGACCCAGTACTTC. Amino acids: CASGPGGGLETQYF.

This clonotype has only a few counts. This sequence joins TRBV5-1 and TRBJ1-3; D not certain. CDR1 and CDR2 from the germline V gene are SGHRS and YFSETQ. V lost 0 bases and J 2 bases, leaving 6 bases between the germline ends. This CDR3 is 14 amino acids long. The CDR3 sequence is CASSLEIAGNTIYF. The CDR3, as DNA: TGCGCCAGCAGCTTGGAAATTGCTGGAAACACCATATATTTT.

V and J are TRBV5-5 and TRBJ2-2; D gene unclear. The germline V and J ends were trimmed by 1 base and 4 bases, with 11 bases remaining between them. The CDR3 is made up of 15 amino acids. The germline V gene encodes CDR1 SGHKS and CDR2 YYEKEE (reference sequence). The CDR3 spells CASSLRPQSTGELFF. The CDR3, as DNA: TGTGCCAGCAGCTTGAGGCCCCAGAGCACCGGGGAGCTGTTTTTT. Drawing the rest from reference TRBV5-5 and TRBJ2-2, the complete variable domain is DAGVTQSPTHLIKTRGQQVTLRCSPISGHKSVSWYQQVLGQGPQFIFQYYEKEERGRGNFPDRFSARQFPNYSSELNVNALLLGDSALYLCASSLRPQSTGELFFGEGSRLTVL.

In its sample, this clonotype was seen a few times. The chain employs TRBV12-3 or TRBV12-4 and TRBJ1-1, with unresolved D. This CDR3 is built from 15 residues. V gave up 5 bases and J gave up 1 base, with 14 bases separating them. In DNA, the CDR3 is TGTGCCAGCAGTCTCTCTGGTGATGGGAACACTGAAGCTTTCTTT. Translated, it gives CASSLSGDGNTEAFF.

CDR3 residues: CASSFGEGSYEQYF. The CDR3 DNA is TGTGCCAGCAGCTTCGGCGAGGGGAGCTACGAGCAGTACTTC. This chain joins TRBV7-2 and TRBJ2-7; D tentatively reads TRBD1 or TRBD2 (5 bases each). The germline CDR1 and CDR2 sequences are SGHTA and FQGNSA. The CDR3 is made up of 14 amino acids. V lost 3 bases to trimming and J lost 3 bases, with 12 bases between them.

This clonotype was seen ten or more times. The CDR3 DNA reads TGCAGTGCTAGATACGGGGTCTACGAGCAGTACTTC. The encoded protein is CSARYGVYEQYF. The chain has TRBV20-1 and TRBJ2-7; TRBD2 is a possible D gene (5 bases). The CDR3 extends over 12 amino acids. Germline CDR1 DFQATT, CDR2 SNEGSKA (reference sequence). V lost 2 bases and J lost 3, with 8 bases in between.

In this sample, this clonotype turned up a few times. The chain joins TRBV29-1 to TRBJ1-1, with 7 bases matching TRBD1. Germline CDR1 is SQVTM and CDR2 is ANQGSEA. The CDR3 length is 12 residues. With 4 bases clipped from V and 10 bases from J, the junction kept 9 bases outside the gene matches. The CDR3 sequence is CSVVTGVERAFF. For the CDR3, the DNA is TGCAGCGTTGTTACAGGGGTGGAACGAGCTTTCTTT.

The chain uses TRBV30 and TRBJ2-2; TRBD1 might be the D (5 bases). This CDR3 contains 14 residues. Germline CDR1 is GTSNPN and CDR2 is SVGIG (reference sequence). V was shortened by 5 bases and J by 0 bases, with 10 bases between the two germline ends. CDR3 sequence: CAWGHNSNTGELFF. As DNA, the CDR3 is TGTGCCTGGGGACATAACTCGAACACCGGGGAGCTGTTTTTT.

The chain links TRBV29-1 to TRBJ1-4; D perhaps matches TRBD1 (6 bases). Germline V gene lookup returns CDR1 SQVTM and CDR2 ANQGSEA. CDR3 length: 14 residues. V lost 5 bases to trimming and J lost 8 bases, with 18 bases between them. CDR3 DNA: TGCAGCGTTCAGGTCCAGGGGTCCGGGGAAAAACTGTTTTTT. Its protein product is CSVQVQGSGEKLFF.

The rearrangement joins TRBV4-3 to TRBJ2-7, with D unclear. V was cut by 4 bases and J by 3 bases, with 10 bases left in between. This CDR3 is 13 amino acids long. The V gene's germline CDR1 is LGHNA and CDR2 YSLEER. CDR3 amino acids: CASSLESGYEQYF. The CDR3 DNA reads TGCGCCAGCAGCCTCGAGAGTGGCTACGAGCAGTACTTC.